The rows below give T cell receptor beta chains drawn from one sample of a study of post-analysis software for immune sequencing data. TCRdb recomputed calls from the PCR reads with MiXCR, one row per CDR3 protein. The sample has about 260,000 distinct CDR3 sequences, 36% seen once. The sample comprised blood. These receptors originate from a girl between 5 and 17 years old with multiple sclerosis. CDR3s include the opening cysteine and the closing phenylalanine or tryptophan. The order of the fields is J gene, D gene, clone size, V gene, CDR3 DNA, CDR3 protein. D genes are given only for firm matches. Clone sizes are given selectively: once, few, many, or a class where the clone is expanded.

>TRBJ2-3|TRBD2|NA|TRBV24-1
TGTGCCACCAGTGACCCCATACCGGGACTAAACGGAGATACGCAGTATTTT
CATSDPIPGLNGDTQYF
>TRBJ2-7|NA|NA|TRBV5-1
TGCGCCAGCAGCTTGGACCAAGGGGCTTCCTACGAGCAGTACTTC
CASSLDQGASYEQYF
>TRBJ2-5|NA|NA|TRBV6-1
TGTGCCGGCAGTGCCCGGGACGAGAAATGGGAGCAGTACTTC
CAGSARDEKWEQYF
>TRBJ2-5|TRBD2|many|TRBV7-2
TGTGCCAGCAGCTTAGATGTTTGGGGACTAGCGGACCAAGAGACCCAGTACTTC
CASSLDVWGLADQETQYF
>TRBJ2-5|NA|many|TRBV7-3
TGTGCCAGCAGCTTAATCGGGGGAGGTCTCACGGAGACCCAGTACTTC
CASSLIGGGLTETQYF
>TRBJ2-7|TRBD1|NA|TRBV3-1
TGTGCCAGCAGCCACGGGACAGGGGGATCCTCCAAGCAGTACTTC
CASSHGTGGSSKQYF
>TRBJ2-2|NA|many|TRBV6-1
TGTGCCAGCAGTGAATCGGCTAGTGACACCGGGGAGCTGTTTTTT
CASSESASDTGELFF
>TRBJ2-3|TRBD1|many|TRBV6-1
TGTGCCAGCAGAGGACAGGGTAGCCCCACAGATACGCAGTATTTT
CASRGQGSPTDTQYF
>TRBJ2-3|TRBD2|many|TRBV5-1
TGCGCCAGCAGCTTGGAAGATAGCGGGGGGTGGGATACGCAGTATTTT
CASSLEDSGGWDTQYF
>TRBJ2-1|NA|NA|TRBV29-1
TGCAGCGTTGAGAGAGACAGCTCCTACAATGAGCAGTTCTTC
CSVERDSSYNEQFF
>TRBJ2-1|TRBD1|NA|TRBV4-2
TGTGCCAGCAGCCAAGGACAGGGGATCTCCTACAATGAGCAGTTCTTC
CASSQGQGISYNEQFF
>TRBJ2-1|TRBD2|many|TRBV9
TGTGCCAGCAGCGTAGCTCCCACTGGCGGGAGGGATGAGCAGTTCTTC
CASSVAPTGGRDEQFF
>TRBJ1-1|NA|NA|TRBV29-1
TGCAGCGTTGAGCGACAGATGAACACTGAAGCTTTCTTT
CSVERQMNTEAFF
>TRBJ1-1|TRBD1|many|TRBV29-1
TGCAGCGCTGGGACAGCGAACACTGAAGCTTTCTTT
CSAGTANTEAFF
>TRBJ2-1|NA|NA|TRBV20-1
TGCAGTGCTAGAGATCAGGTCCGGGAGCAGTTCTTC
CSARDQVREQFF
>TRBJ1-5|TRBD1|many|TRBV20-1
TGCAGTGCTAGAGATGGGGGACAGGGCTTTCGGCCCCAGCATTTT
CSARDGGQGFRPQHF
>TRBJ2-6|NA|many|TRBV7-2
TGTGCCAGCTCCCCAGACCCCTCTGGGGCCAACGTCCTGACTTTC
CASSPDPSGANVLTF
>TRBJ2-5|NA|many|TRBV6-5
TGTGCCAGCAGTTCACAGGGCCAAGAGACCCAGTACTTC
CASSSQGQETQYF
>TRBJ2-1|NA|NA|TRBV29-1
TGCAGCGTAACTAAAACCGGGCATGAGCAGTTCTTC
CSVTKTGHEQFF